Listed below are T cell receptor beta chains from one sample, sequenced in a study of CD8 T cells in Susac syndrome. TCRdb analysed the immunoSEQ multiplex PCR reads with MiXCR anew, one entry per CDR3 protein. The sample has some 170,000 distinct CDR3 sequences, just under 95% seen once. Sequencing input: CD4+ T cells from PBMCs. Every receptor here comes from a human donor in good health. CDR3s include the opening cysteine and the closing phenylalanine or tryptophan. A D gene is named only where the DNA matches it firmly. Size values are once, few and many counts, or a class for expanded clones, and some rows have none.

D gene: .; CDR3 length: 13; V gene: TRBV12-3/TRBV12-4; clone size: once; J gene: TRBJ1-4; CDR3 DNA: TGTGCCAGCAGTTTTAGGAGTAATGAAAAACTGTTTTTT; CDR3 protein: CASSFRSNEKLFF
D gene: TRBD1; CDR3 length: 12; V gene: TRBV20-1; clone size: once; J gene: TRBJ1-1; CDR3 DNA: TGCAGTGCTATCCTCGGGACAGGTCGAGCTTTCTTT; CDR3 protein: CSAILGTGRAFF
D gene: .; CDR3 length: 11; V gene: TRBV20-1; clone size: once; J gene: TRBJ1-2; CDR3 DNA: TGCAGTGCTAGAAGTTTCTATGGCTACACCTTC; CDR3 protein: CSARSFYGYTF
D gene: .; CDR3 length: 13; V gene: TRBV2; clone size: .; J gene: TRBJ2-7; CDR3 DNA: TGTGCCAGCAGTGGAGACTCAGACTACGAGCAGTACTTC; CDR3 protein: CASSGDSDYEQYF
D gene: TRBD1; CDR3 length: 14; V gene: TRBV6-6; clone size: few; J gene: TRBJ1-2; CDR3 DNA: TGTGCCAGCAGCTCGGACAGGGCTAACTATGGCTACACCTTC; CDR3 protein: CASSSDRANYGYTF
D gene: TRBD2; CDR3 length: 17; V gene: TRBV7-6; clone size: once; J gene: TRBJ2-1; CDR3 DNA: TGTGCCAGCAGCCCTCATTCCTGGCGGGAGAGTGCCAATGAGCAGTTCTTC; CDR3 protein: CASSPHSWRESANEQFF
D gene: TRBD2; CDR3 length: 15; V gene: TRBV28; clone size: .; J gene: TRBJ2-1; CDR3 DNA: TGTGCCAGCAGTTTAGCGGGAGGCGGTTACAATGAGCAGTTCTTC; CDR3 protein: CASSLAGGGYNEQFF
D gene: .; CDR3 length: 13; V gene: TRBV12-3/TRBV12-4; clone size: .; J gene: TRBJ2-1; CDR3 DNA: TGTGCCAGCAGTTTTTTAGGAAGCAATGAGCAGTTCTTC; CDR3 protein: CASSFLGSNEQFF
D gene: .; CDR3 length: 13; V gene: TRBV29-1; clone size: .; J gene: TRBJ2-7; CDR3 DNA: TGCAGCGTTGAGGGGTCAGGGGGGTACGAGCAGTACTTC; CDR3 protein: CSVEGSGGYEQYF
D gene: .; CDR3 length: 14; V gene: TRBV6-5; clone size: .; J gene: TRBJ2-5; CDR3 DNA: TGTGCCAGCCGGAAACCGACAGTGGAAGAGACCCAGTACTTC; CDR3 protein: CASRKPTVEETQYF
D gene: TRBD2; CDR3 length: 15; V gene: TRBV20-1; clone size: .; J gene: TRBJ2-1; CDR3 DNA: TGCAGTGCTAGAGGGACTAGGTACTCCTACAATGAGCAGTTCTTC; CDR3 protein: CSARGTRYSYNEQFF
D gene: TRBD2; CDR3 length: 14; V gene: TRBV29-1; clone size: once; J gene: TRBJ2-7; CDR3 DNA: TGCAGCGTGGACAGACTAGCGGGGACCTACGAGCAGTACTTC; CDR3 protein: CSVDRLAGTYEQYF
D gene: .; CDR3 length: 15; V gene: TRBV5-4; clone size: .; J gene: TRBJ2-5; CDR3 DNA: TGTGCCAGCAGCTTAGATGATAGGAAGCAAGAGACCCAGTACTTC; CDR3 protein: CASSLDDRKQETQYF
D gene: TRBD2; CDR3 length: 14; V gene: TRBV20-1; clone size: .; J gene: TRBJ2-1; CDR3 DNA: TGCAGTGCTAGTGGCGGGAGTTATTACAATGAGCAGTTCTTC; CDR3 protein: CSASGGSYYNEQFF
D gene: .; CDR3 length: 15; V gene: TRBV7-9; clone size: .; J gene: TRBJ1-4; CDR3 DNA: TGTGCCAGCAGCTCATCGACAGCAACTAATGAAAAACTGTTTTTT; CDR3 protein: CASSSSTATNEKLFF
D gene: TRBD2; CDR3 length: 15; V gene: TRBV18; clone size: .; J gene: TRBJ2-3; CDR3 DNA: TGTGCCAGCTCACCTAGCGGGAGGAGCACAGATACGCAGTATTTT; CDR3 protein: CASSPSGRSTDTQYF
D gene: .; CDR3 length: 13; V gene: TRBV29-1; clone size: few; J gene: TRBJ1-4; CDR3 DNA: TGCAGCGTTGGAACAGGGCCTAATGAAAAACTGTTTTTT; CDR3 protein: CSVGTGPNEKLFF
D gene: TRBD2; CDR3 length: 14; V gene: TRBV20-1; clone size: .; J gene: TRBJ2-7; CDR3 DNA: TGCAGTGCTAGGAAGCGGGAGTTGGCCTACGAGCAGTACTTC; CDR3 protein: CSARKRELAYEQYF
D gene: .; CDR3 length: 15; V gene: TRBV5-6; clone size: .; J gene: TRBJ1-2; CDR3 DNA: TGTGCCAGCAGCTCCTCAAGGGGAGAAGGTTTTGGCTACACCTTC; CDR3 protein: CASSSSRGEGFGYTF
D gene: .; CDR3 length: 13; V gene: TRBV19; clone size: .; J gene: TRBJ2-5; CDR3 DNA: TGTGCCAGTAGTACGCCGGGGGGCAAGACCCAGTACTTC; CDR3 protein: CASSTPGGKTQYF
D gene: .; CDR3 length: 15; V gene: TRBV20-1; clone size: .; J gene: TRBJ2-2; CDR3 DNA: TGCAGTGCTAGAGAGGCCCGCACAGGGTCCGGGGAGCTGTTTTTT; CDR3 protein: CSAREARTGSGELFF
D gene: .; CDR3 length: 14; V gene: TRBV7-2; clone size: .; J gene: TRBJ1-2; CDR3 DNA: TGTGCCAGCAGCTTAGCCAACAGGGATATCGGCTACACCTTC; CDR3 protein: CASSLANRDIGYTF
D gene: TRBD1; CDR3 length: 15; V gene: TRBV7-9; clone size: .; J gene: TRBJ1-1; CDR3 DNA: TGTGCCAGCAGCTTCGGGACAGGGAGAAACACTGAAGCTTTCTTT; CDR3 protein: CASSFGTGRNTEAFF
D gene: TRBD2; CDR3 length: 17; V gene: TRBV20-1; clone size: .; J gene: TRBJ2-1; CDR3 DNA: TGCAGTGCTAGTGGCCTAGCGGGAGGGCCGTCCTACAATGAGCAGTTCTTC; CDR3 protein: CSASGLAGGPSYNEQFF
D gene: .; CDR3 length: 13; V gene: TRBV3-1; clone size: .; J gene: TRBJ2-2; CDR3 DNA: TGTGCCAGCAGCCAGGGAATGGCCGGGGAGCTGTTTTTT; CDR3 protein: CASSQGMAGELFF
D gene: TRBD2; CDR3 length: 15; V gene: TRBV29-1; clone size: .; J gene: TRBJ2-7; CDR3 DNA: TGCAGCGTTGCGGCTAGCGGGTCCCTTTGGGACGAGCAGTACTTC; CDR3 protein: CSVAASGSLWDEQYF
D gene: .; CDR3 length: 14; V gene: TRBV29-1; clone size: once; J gene: TRBJ1-1; CDR3 DNA: TGCAGCGCCCGGAGAGCGGACCATAACACTGAAGCTTTCTTT; CDR3 protein: CSARRADHNTEAFF
D gene: .; CDR3 length: 13; V gene: TRBV30; clone size: .; J gene: TRBJ2-3; CDR3 DNA: TGTGCCTGGAGCGTGGCCCCCGGAGATACGCAGTATTTT; CDR3 protein: CAWSVAPGDTQYF
D gene: .; CDR3 length: 15; V gene: TRBV5-1; clone size: few; J gene: TRBJ1-5; CDR3 DNA: TGCGCCAGCAGCTTGGAGGGTATTGGCAATCAGCCCCAGCATTTT; CDR3 protein: CASSLEGIGNQPQHF
D gene: .; CDR3 length: 11; V gene: TRBV20-1; clone size: .; J gene: TRBJ2-7; CDR3 DNA: TGCAGTGGACCTTACTCCTACGAGCAGTACTTC; CDR3 protein: CSGPYSYEQYF
D gene: .; CDR3 length: 17; V gene: TRBV21-1; clone size: .; J gene: TRBJ2-5; CDR3 DNA: TGTGCCAGCAGCGCTTCGGTCTGGGGGGGCCCATGGGAGACCCAGTACTTC; CDR3 protein: CASSASVWGGPWETQYF
D gene: .; CDR3 length: 14; V gene: TRBV27; clone size: .; J gene: TRBJ1-2; CDR3 DNA: TGTGCCAGCAGTCCTCGGACAGAAAGCTATGGCTACACCTTC; CDR3 protein: CASSPRTESYGYTF
D gene: .; CDR3 length: 16; V gene: TRBV11-2; clone size: .; J gene: TRBJ2-3; CDR3 DNA: TGTGCCAGCAGCCCGGTCTGGGCGCGGGATGGAGATACGCAGTATTTT; CDR3 protein: CASSPVWARDGDTQYF
D gene: .; CDR3 length: 12; V gene: TRBV29-1; clone size: .; J gene: TRBJ2-3; CDR3 DNA: TGCAGCGTTGCCAGGGTCGCAGATACGCAGTATTTT; CDR3 protein: CSVARVADTQYF
D gene: .; CDR3 length: 13; V gene: TRBV30; clone size: .; J gene: TRBJ2-3; CDR3 DNA: TGTGCCTGGCGCAGGGAGCACACAGATACGCAGTATTTT; CDR3 protein: CAWRREHTDTQYF
D gene: .; CDR3 length: 15; V gene: TRBV6-2/TRBV6-3; clone size: .; J gene: TRBJ2-7; CDR3 DNA: TGTGCCAGCAGGGCCGCCGGGACACGGAACTACGAGCAGTACTTC; CDR3 protein: CASRAAGTRNYEQYF
D gene: .; CDR3 length: 14; V gene: TRBV20-1; clone size: .; J gene: TRBJ1-2; CDR3 DNA: TGCAGTGCTTCCCGGACTTTAGCTAACTATGGCTACACCTTC; CDR3 protein: CSASRTLANYGYTF
D gene: .; CDR3 length: 14; V gene: TRBV20-1; clone size: .; J gene: TRBJ2-3; CDR3 DNA: TGCAGTGCTACCGTGGGTAGTCCCACAGATACGCAGTATTTT; CDR3 protein: CSATVGSPTDTQYF
D gene: .; CDR3 length: 11; V gene: TRBV29-1; clone size: .; J gene: TRBJ2-2; CDR3 DNA: TGCAGCGTTGATCGTGGCGGGGAGCTGTTTTTT; CDR3 protein: CSVDRGGELFF
D gene: .; CDR3 length: 15; V gene: TRBV25-1; clone size: .; J gene: TRBJ1-4; CDR3 DNA: TGTGCCAGCAGTCCCCAAGGGGCACCGCCCGGGGAACTGTTTTTT; CDR3 protein: CASSPQGAPPGELFF
D gene: .; CDR3 length: 14; V gene: TRBV4-2; clone size: .; J gene: TRBJ2-3; CDR3 DNA: TGTGCCAGCAGCCAGCGCGAGCGGACAGATACGCAGTATTTT; CDR3 protein: CASSQRERTDTQYF
D gene: .; CDR3 length: 13; V gene: TRBV30; clone size: .; J gene: TRBJ1-2; CDR3 DNA: TGTGCCTGGAGTGTAACCAGGGACTATGGCTACACCTTC; CDR3 protein: CAWSVTRDYGYTF
D gene: .; CDR3 length: 14; V gene: TRBV4-2; clone size: .; J gene: TRBJ1-2; CDR3 DNA: TGTGCCAGCAGCCAAGATGCAACCCACTATGGCTACACCTTC; CDR3 protein: CASSQDATHYGYTF
D gene: TRBD1; CDR3 length: 19; V gene: TRBV29-1; clone size: .; J gene: TRBJ2-3; CDR3 DNA: TGCAGCGTTGAGGGGGGTAGGGGACAGGGTTCCCTACGGGCAGATACGCAGTATTTT; CDR3 protein: CSVEGGRGQGSLRADTQYF
D gene: TRBD1; CDR3 length: 13; V gene: TRBV19; clone size: .; J gene: TRBJ1-1; CDR3 DNA: TGTGCCAGTAGTAAGGGGGCATGGACTGAAGCTTTCTTT; CDR3 protein: CASSKGAWTEAFF
D gene: TRBD1; CDR3 length: 14; V gene: TRBV27; clone size: .; J gene: TRBJ1-1; CDR3 DNA: TGTGCCAGCAGTTACCGACAGGGGAACACTGAAGCTTTCTTT; CDR3 protein: CASSYRQGNTEAFF
D gene: .; CDR3 length: 14; V gene: TRBV7-9; clone size: .; J gene: TRBJ1-1; CDR3 DNA: TGTGCCAGCACCCTGGGGGGGCTTGGCACTGAAGCTTTCTTT; CDR3 protein: CASTLGGLGTEAFF
D gene: .; CDR3 length: 17; V gene: TRBV27; clone size: .; J gene: TRBJ2-1; CDR3 DNA: TGTGCCAGCAGTTTATATCTGGCAGGGAGCTCCTACAATGAGCAGTTCTTC; CDR3 protein: CASSLYLAGSSYNEQFF
D gene: .; CDR3 length: 12; V gene: TRBV29-1; clone size: .; J gene: TRBJ1-1; CDR3 DNA: TGCAGCGTTAAGGACACGAACACTGAAGCTTTCTTT; CDR3 protein: CSVKDTNTEAFF
D gene: .; CDR3 length: 16; V gene: TRBV15; clone size: .; J gene: TRBJ1-5; CDR3 DNA: TGTGCCACCAGCAGAGATATTTCAGGAGGTAATCAGCCCCAGCATTTT; CDR3 protein: CATSRDISGGNQPQHF
D gene: TRBD2; CDR3 length: 16; V gene: TRBV20-1; clone size: .; J gene: TRBJ2-1; CDR3 DNA: TGCAGTGCTGAAAGCGGGACTAGCGACTGGGGCAATGAGCAGTTCTTC; CDR3 protein: CSAESGTSDWGNEQFF
D gene: .; CDR3 length: 17; V gene: TRBV4-3; clone size: .; J gene: TRBJ2-2; CDR3 DNA: TGCGCCAGCAGCCAAGATACCAGGGTGGGAATCTCCGGGGAGCTGTTTTTT; CDR3 protein: CASSQDTRVGISGELFF